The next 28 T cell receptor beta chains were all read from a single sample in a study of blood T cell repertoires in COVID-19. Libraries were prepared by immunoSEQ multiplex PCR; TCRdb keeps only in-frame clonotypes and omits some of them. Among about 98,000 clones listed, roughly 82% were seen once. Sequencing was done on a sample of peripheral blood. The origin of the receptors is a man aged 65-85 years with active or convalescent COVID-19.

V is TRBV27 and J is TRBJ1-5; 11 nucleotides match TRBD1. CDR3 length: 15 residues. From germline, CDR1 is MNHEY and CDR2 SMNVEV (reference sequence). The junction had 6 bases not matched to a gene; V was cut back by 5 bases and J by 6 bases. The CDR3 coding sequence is TGTGCCAGCAGTACCTCGGACAGGGGGCTTCAGCCCCAGCATTTT. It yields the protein CASSTSDRGLQPQHF.

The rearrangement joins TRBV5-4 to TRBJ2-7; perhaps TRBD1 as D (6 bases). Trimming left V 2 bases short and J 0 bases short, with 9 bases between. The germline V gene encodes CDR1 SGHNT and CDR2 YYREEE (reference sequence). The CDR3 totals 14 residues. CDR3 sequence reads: CASSLGGSSYEQYF. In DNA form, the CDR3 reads TGTGCCAGCAGCTTAGGGGGTAGCTCCTACGAGCAGTACTTC.

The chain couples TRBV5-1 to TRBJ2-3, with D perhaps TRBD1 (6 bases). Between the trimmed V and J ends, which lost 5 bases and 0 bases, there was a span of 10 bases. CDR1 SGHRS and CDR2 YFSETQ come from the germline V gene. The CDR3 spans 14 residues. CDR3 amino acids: CASRGAGSTDTQYF. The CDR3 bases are TGCGCCAGCAGGGGGGCAGGAAGCACAGATACGCAGTATTTT. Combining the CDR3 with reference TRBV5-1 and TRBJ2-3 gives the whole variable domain KAGVTQTPRYLIKTRGQQVTLSCSPISGHRSVSWYQQTPGQGLQFLFEYFSETQRNKGNFPGRFSGRQFSNSRSEMNVSTLELGDSALYLCASRGAGSTDTQYFGPGTRLTVL.

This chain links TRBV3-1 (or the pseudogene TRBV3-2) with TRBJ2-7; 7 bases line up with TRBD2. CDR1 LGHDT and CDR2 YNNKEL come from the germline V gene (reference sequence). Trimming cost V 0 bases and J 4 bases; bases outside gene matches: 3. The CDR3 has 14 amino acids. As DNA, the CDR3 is TGTGCCAGCAGCCAAGAAAGGGGACTATACGAGCAGTACTTC. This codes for CASSQERGLYEQYF.

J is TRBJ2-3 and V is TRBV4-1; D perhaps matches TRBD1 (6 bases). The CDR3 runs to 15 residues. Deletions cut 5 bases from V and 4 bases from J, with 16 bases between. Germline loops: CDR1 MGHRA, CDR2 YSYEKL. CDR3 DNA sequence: TGCGCCAGCAGCTTGGGGGCTAGGGTGGCAGATACGCAGTATTTT. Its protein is CASSLGARVADTQYF.

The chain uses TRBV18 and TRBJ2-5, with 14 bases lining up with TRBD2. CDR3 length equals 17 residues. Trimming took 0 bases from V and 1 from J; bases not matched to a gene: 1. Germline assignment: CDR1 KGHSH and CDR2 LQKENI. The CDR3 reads CASSPPGLAGGQETQYF. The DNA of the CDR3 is TGTGCCAGCTCACCACCAGGACTAGCGGGGGGCCAAGAGACCCAGTACTTC.

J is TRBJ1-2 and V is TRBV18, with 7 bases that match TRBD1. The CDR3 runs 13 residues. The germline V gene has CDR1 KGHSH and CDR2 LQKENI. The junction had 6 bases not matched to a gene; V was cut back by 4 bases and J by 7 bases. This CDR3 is CASSQDRVSGYTF. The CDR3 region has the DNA TGTGCCAGCTCACAAGACAGGGTCAGTGGCTACACCTTC. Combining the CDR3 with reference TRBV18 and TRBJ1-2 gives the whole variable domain NAGVMQNPRHLVRRRGQEARLRCSPMKGHSHVYWYRQLPEEGLKFMVYLQKENIIDESGMPKERFSAEFPKEGPSILRIQQVVRGDSAAYFCASSQDRVSGYTFGSGTRLTVV.

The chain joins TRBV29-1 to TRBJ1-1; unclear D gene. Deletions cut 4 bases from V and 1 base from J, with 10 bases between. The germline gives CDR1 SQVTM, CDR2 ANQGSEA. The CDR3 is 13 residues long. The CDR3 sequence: CSVGKGGNTEAFF. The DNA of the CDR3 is TGCAGCGTTGGCAAGGGAGGGAACACTGAAGCTTTCTTT.

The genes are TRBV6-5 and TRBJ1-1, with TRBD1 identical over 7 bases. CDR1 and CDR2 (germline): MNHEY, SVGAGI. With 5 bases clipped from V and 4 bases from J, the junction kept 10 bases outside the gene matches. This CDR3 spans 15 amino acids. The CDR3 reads CASSNREAGGTEAFF. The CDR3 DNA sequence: TGTGCCAGCAGTAACCGGGAAGCAGGGGGCACTGAAGCTTTCTTT.

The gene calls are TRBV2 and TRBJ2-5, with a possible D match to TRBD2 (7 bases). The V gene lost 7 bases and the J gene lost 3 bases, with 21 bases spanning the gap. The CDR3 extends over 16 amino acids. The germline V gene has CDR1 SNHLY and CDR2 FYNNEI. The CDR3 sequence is CASNGGGGTRKETQYF. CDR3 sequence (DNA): TGTGCCAGCAATGGGGGAGGGGGGACGAGGAAAGAGACCCAGTACTTC.

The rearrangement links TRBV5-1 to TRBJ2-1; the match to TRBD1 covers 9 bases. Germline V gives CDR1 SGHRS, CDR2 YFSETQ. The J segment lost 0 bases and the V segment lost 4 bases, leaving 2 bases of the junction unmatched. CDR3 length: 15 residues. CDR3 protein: CASSPTGGSYNEQFF. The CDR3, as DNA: TGCGCCAGCAGCCCGACAGGGGGCTCCTACAATGAGCAGTTCTTC.

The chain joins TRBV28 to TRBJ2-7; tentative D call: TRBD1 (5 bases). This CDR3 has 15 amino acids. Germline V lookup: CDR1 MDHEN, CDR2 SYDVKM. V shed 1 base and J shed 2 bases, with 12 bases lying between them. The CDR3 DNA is TGTGCCAGCAGTTTATCCCAGGGTTCGACCTACGAGCAGTACTTC. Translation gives CASSLSQGSTYEQYF.

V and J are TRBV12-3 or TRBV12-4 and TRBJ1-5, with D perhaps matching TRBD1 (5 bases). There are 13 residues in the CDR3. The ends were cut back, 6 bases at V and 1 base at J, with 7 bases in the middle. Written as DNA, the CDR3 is TGTGCCAGCAGGCGGGACAGCAATCAGCCCCAGCATTTT. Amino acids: CASRRDSNQPQHF.

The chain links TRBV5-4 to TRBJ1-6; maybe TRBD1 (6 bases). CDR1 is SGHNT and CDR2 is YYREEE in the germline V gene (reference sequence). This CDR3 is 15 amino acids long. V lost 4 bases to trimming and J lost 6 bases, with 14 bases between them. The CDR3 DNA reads TGTGCCAGCAGCCGAGGACAGCTCCTTAATTCACCCCTCCACTTT. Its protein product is CASSRGQLLNSPLHF.

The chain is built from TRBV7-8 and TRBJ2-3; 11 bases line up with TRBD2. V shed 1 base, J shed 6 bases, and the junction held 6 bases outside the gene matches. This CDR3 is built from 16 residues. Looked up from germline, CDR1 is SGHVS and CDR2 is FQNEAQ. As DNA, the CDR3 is TGTGCCAGCAGCTTAGGGCCTAGCGGGGGGTCGGATACGCAGTATTTT. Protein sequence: CASSLGPSGGSDTQYF.

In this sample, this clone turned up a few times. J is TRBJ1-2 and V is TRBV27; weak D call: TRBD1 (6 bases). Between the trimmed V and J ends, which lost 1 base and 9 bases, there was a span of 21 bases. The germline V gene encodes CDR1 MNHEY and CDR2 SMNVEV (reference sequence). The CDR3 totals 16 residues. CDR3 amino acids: CASSLYAPTGTWSYTF. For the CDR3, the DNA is TGTGCCAGCAGTTTATATGCCCCGACAGGTACTTGGAGCTACACCTTC.

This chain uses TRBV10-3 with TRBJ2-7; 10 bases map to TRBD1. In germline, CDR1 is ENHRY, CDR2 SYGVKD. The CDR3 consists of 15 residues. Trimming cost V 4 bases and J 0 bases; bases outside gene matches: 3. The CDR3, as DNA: TGTGCCATCAGTGCCGGGACAGGGGCCTCCTACGAGCAGTACTTC. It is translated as CAISAGTGASYEQYF.

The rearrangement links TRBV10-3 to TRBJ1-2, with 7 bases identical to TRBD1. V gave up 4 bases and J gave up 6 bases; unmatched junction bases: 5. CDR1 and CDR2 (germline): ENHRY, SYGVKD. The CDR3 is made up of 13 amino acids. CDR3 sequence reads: CAISVETGHGYTF. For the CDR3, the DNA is TGTGCCATCAGTGTGGAGACAGGGCATGGCTACACCTTC.

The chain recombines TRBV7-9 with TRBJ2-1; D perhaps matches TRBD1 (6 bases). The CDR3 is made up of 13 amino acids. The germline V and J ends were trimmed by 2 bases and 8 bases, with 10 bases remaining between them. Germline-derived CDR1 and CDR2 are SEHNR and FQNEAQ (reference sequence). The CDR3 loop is CASSLSQGYEQFF. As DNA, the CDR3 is TGTGCCAGCAGCTTATCACAGGGATATGAGCAGTTCTTC.

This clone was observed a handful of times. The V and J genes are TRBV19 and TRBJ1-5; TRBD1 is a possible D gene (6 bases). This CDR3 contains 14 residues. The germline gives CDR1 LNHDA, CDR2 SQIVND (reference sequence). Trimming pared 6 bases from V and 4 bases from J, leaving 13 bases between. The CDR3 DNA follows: TGTGCCAGTAGCCAGGACAGAGTGAATCAGCCCCAGCATTTT. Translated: CASSQDRVNQPQHF.

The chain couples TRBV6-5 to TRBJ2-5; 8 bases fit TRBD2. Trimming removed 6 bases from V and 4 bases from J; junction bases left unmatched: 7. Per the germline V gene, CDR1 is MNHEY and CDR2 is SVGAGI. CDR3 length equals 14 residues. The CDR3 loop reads CASSGGAVAETQYF. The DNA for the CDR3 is TGTGCCAGCAGCGGGGGGGCCGTGGCAGAGACCCAGTACTTC.

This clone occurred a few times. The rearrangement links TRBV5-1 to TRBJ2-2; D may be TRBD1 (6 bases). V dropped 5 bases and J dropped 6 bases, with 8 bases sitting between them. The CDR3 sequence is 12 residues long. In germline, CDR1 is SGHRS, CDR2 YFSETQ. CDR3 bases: TGCGCCAGCAGACAGGGCTCCGGGGAGCTGTTTTTT. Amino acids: CASRQGSGELFF.

CDR3 in DNA: TGTGCCAGCAGCTTGGGACAGGGGAATTCACCCCTCCACTTT. Protein: CASSLGQGNSPLHF. This chain uses TRBV13 with TRBJ1-6; 10 bases align to TRBD1. Losses at the gene ends were 3 bases for V and 7 bases for J; bases not matched to a gene: 0. CDR1 is PRHDT, CDR2 FYEKMQ, per germline (reference sequence). The CDR3 is 14 residues long. Full variable domain (remainder filled in from reference TRBV13 and TRBJ1-6): AAGVIQSPRHLIKEKRETATLKCYPIPRHDTVYWYQQGPGQDPQFLISFYEKMQSDKGSIPDRFSAQQFSDYHSELNMSSLELGDSALYFCASSLGQGNSPLHFGNGTRLTVT.

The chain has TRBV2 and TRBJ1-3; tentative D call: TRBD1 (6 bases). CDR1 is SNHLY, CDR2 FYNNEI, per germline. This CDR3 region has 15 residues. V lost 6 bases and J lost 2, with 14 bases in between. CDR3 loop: CASRRGQIAGNTIYF. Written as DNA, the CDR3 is TGTGCCAGCAGACGCGGACAGATTGCTGGAAACACCATATATTTT.

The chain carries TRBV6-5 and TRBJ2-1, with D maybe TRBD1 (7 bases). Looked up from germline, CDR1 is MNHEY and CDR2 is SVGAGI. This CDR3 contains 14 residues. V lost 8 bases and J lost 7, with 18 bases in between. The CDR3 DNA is TGTGCCAGCGGGGGGACTGACAGGGCGAATGAGCAGTTCTTC. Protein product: CASGGTDRANEQFF.

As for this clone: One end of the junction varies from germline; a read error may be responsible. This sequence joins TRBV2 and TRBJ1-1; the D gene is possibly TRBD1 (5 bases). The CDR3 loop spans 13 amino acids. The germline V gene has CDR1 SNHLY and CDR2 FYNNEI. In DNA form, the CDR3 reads TGTGCCACCGCGTTGGGGCTACACACTGAGGCTTTCTTT. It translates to CATALGLHTEAFF.

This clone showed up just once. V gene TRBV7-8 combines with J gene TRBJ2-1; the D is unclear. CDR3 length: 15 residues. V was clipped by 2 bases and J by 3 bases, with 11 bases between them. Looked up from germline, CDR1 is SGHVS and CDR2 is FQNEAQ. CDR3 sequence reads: CASSLRLESYNEQFF. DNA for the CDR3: TGTGCCAGCAGCTTAAGGCTAGAGAGCTACAATGAGCAGTTCTTC.

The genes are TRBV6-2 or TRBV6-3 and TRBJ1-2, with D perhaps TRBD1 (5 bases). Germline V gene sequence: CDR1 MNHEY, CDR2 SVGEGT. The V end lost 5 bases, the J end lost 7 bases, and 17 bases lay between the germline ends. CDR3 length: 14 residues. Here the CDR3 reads CASSPQGSGVGYTF. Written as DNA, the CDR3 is TGTGCCAGCAGTCCCCAGGGTAGCGGAGTTGGCTACACCTTC.